These 26 T cell receptor beta chains share one sample of origin, sequenced in a study of shared clonotypes between healthy human individuals. This table comes from immunoSEQ multiplex PCR, and its TCRdb copy is limited to in-frame clones, with some not included. The repertoire holds approximately 600,000 clones, with 85% to 95% as singletons. It was CD45RO-negative cells, positively selected for CCR7, that made up naive CD8 cells, with terminally differentiated effector memory CD45RA+ cells excluded. Sequenced input: naive CD8+ T cells sorted from blood. The receptor source for this set is a woman younger than 45 in good health.

This clone was detected only once. The V and J genes are TRBV30 and TRBJ2-1; maybe TRBD2 (6 bases). The length of the CDR3 is 13 residues. The V and J ends lost 2 bases and 6 bases respectively, with 11 bases between them. Germline V lookup: CDR1 GTSNPN, CDR2 SVGIG (reference sequence). The CDR3 sequence is CAWSPLAPNEQFF. The CDR3 region has the DNA TGTGCCTGGAGTCCTCTAGCGCCCAATGAGCAGTTCTTC.

V gene TRBV10-1 combines with J gene TRBJ2-1; the match to TRBD2 covers 8 bases. The length of the CDR3 is 16 residues. Germline-derived CDR1 and CDR2 are WNHNN and SYGVQD (reference sequence). Trimming took 3 bases from V and 1 from J; bases not matched to a gene: 5. CDR3 loop: CASSDRASGSYNEQFF. CDR3 DNA: TGCGCCAGCAGTGATAGGGCTAGCGGGTCCTACAATGAGCAGTTCTTC.

The chain carries TRBV19 and TRBJ2-3, with 7 positions matching TRBD2. The CDR3 runs 15 residues. The junction had 5 bases not matched to a gene; V was cut back by 5 bases and J by 0 bases. Per germline, CDR1 LNHDA and CDR2 SQIVND (reference sequence). In DNA form, the CDR3 reads TGTGCCAGTAGTTACCTAGCGGTGAGCACAGATACGCAGTATTTT. Translation gives CASSYLAVSTDTQYF.

The chain employs TRBV27 and TRBJ2-3, with D possibly matching TRBD2 (6 bases). Germline V gene data show CDR1 as MNHEY and CDR2 as SMNVEV (reference sequence). CDR3 length equals 17 residues. Trimming cost V 5 bases and J 0 bases, with 18 bases left between them. The CDR3, as DNA: TGTGCCAGCAGTCCGTACTTTAGCGGCACCAGCACAGATACGCAGTATTTT. This translates into CASSPYFSGTSTDTQYF.

This clone was counted a single time. V gene TRBV6-1 combines with J gene TRBJ2-2, with D unclear. The CDR3 runs to 13 residues. The V end was cut by 5 bases, the J end by 1 base, with 5 bases between. CDR1 MNHNS and CDR2 SASEGT come from the germline V gene. The CDR3 coding sequence is TGTGCCAGCAGTCCGCAGAACACCGGGGAGCTGTTTTTT. Translation: CASSPQNTGELFF.

The rearrangement uses TRBV14 and TRBJ2-7, with D unclear. V was cut by 1 base and J by 2 bases, with 6 bases left in between. The CDR3 length is 13 residues. Germline V gives CDR1 SGHDN, CDR2 FVKESK. The CDR3 region is CASSQGQAYEQYF. The DNA for the CDR3 is TGTGCCAGCAGCCAAGGGCAAGCCTACGAGCAGTACTTC.

The chain is built from TRBV7-8 and TRBJ1-5; D is unclear. Germline V gives CDR1 SGHVS, CDR2 FQNEAQ. Trimming pared 5 bases from V and 1 base from J, leaving 9 bases between. This CDR3 has 14 amino acids. The CDR3, as DNA: TGTGCCAGCAGCCAAGGTTGGAGCAATCAGCCCCAGCATTTT. It yields the protein CASSQGWSNQPQHF.

In its sample, this clone was seen once. The chain combines TRBV15 with TRBJ2-1; 9 bases are shared with TRBD1. Germline V lookup: CDR1 LNHNV, CDR2 YYDKDF (reference sequence). CDR3 length: 13 residues. The V and J ends lost 0 bases and 14 bases, in that order; junction bases with no gene match: 5. The CDR3 bases are TGTGCCACCAGCAGAGACTCGGGACAGGGAAAGTTCTTC. Translated, it gives CATSRDSGQGKFF.

The genes are TRBV28 and TRBJ2-7; TRBD1 matches at 7 bases. Germline-derived CDR1 and CDR2 are MDHEN and SYDVKM. There are 15 residues in the CDR3. V trimming: 3 bases; J trimming: 7 bases; junction bases outside the gene matches: 12. The chain's CDR3 is CASSFNLGQPKEQYF. The CDR3 DNA is TGTGCCAGCAGTTTCAATCTGGGACAGCCCAAGGAGCAGTACTTC.

The genes are TRBV4-1 and TRBJ2-1; either TRBD1 or TRBD2 may fit D (5 bases each). The CDR3 is 15 amino acids. Trimming took 3 bases from V and 3 from J, leaving 12 bases between them. The germline V gene has CDR1 MGHRA and CDR2 YSYEKL. The CDR3 loop reads CASSHSGRNYNEQFF. Here the CDR3 DNA reads TGCGCCAGCAGCCACTCGGGACGGAACTACAATGAGCAGTTCTTC.

This clone has only one observation. The rearrangement joins TRBV16 to TRBJ2-1; no reliable D call. Germline CDR1 reads KGHSY; CDR2 reads FQNENV. The CDR3 is made up of 13 amino acids. The ends were cut back, 4 bases at V and 6 bases at J, with 10 bases in the middle. CDR3 nucleotide sequence: TGTGCCAGCAGCCTCAGATTTGGCAATGAGCAGTTCTTC. Translated: CASSLRFGNEQFF.

V is TRBV7-9 and J is TRBJ2-5; no reliable D call. The J call may be wrong; the DNA end is better matched by TRBJ2-7. Germline V lookup: CDR1 SEHNR, CDR2 FQNEAQ (reference sequence). The CDR3 has 13 residues. The CDR3 sequence: CASSLARSYEQYF. CDR3 coding DNA: TGTGCCAGCAGCTTAGCTCGAAGCTACGAGCAGTACTTC.

The chain carries TRBV28 and TRBJ2-1, with 8 bases identical to TRBD1. V shed 3 bases and J 2 bases; nucleotides not matched to a gene: 6. Germline V gives CDR1 MDHEN, CDR2 SYDVKM. The CDR3 has 16 amino acids. The CDR3 spells CASSFYLTGAYNEQFF. Written as DNA, the CDR3 is TGTGCCAGCAGTTTTTACCTGACAGGGGCCTACAATGAGCAGTTCTTC.

The chain has TRBV10-2 and TRBJ2-7, with 8 bases aligning to TRBD1. J gave up 2 bases and V 6 bases, and 9 bases lay outside the gene matches. This CDR3 comprises 15 residues. Germline-derived CDR1 and CDR2 are WSHSY and SAAADI. The CDR3 sequence: CASSEGTGAPYEQYF. CDR3 DNA: TGCGCCAGCAGCGAAGGGACAGGAGCCCCCTACGAGCAGTACTTC.

Turning to this clone: The sample contains more than one DNA sequence encoding this CDR3. The rearrangement links TRBV27 to TRBJ1-1; D remains unclear. Trimming left V 3 bases short and J 1 base short, with 6 bases between. CDR3 length equals 13 residues. Germline loops: CDR1 MNHEY, CDR2 SMNVEV (reference sequence). As DNA, the CDR3 is TGTGCCAGCAGTTTTACACCGAACACTGAAGCTTTCTTT. This gives the protein CASSFTPNTEAFF.

This clone has only a few counts. The rearrangement joins TRBV4-1 to TRBJ1-1; D may be TRBD1 (5 bases). This CDR3 has 14 amino acids. Trimming shortened V by 4 bases and J by 0 bases, and 9 bases separated the two germline ends. Germline V gene data show CDR1 as MGHRA and CDR2 as YSYEKL. The CDR3 DNA is TGCGCCAGCAGCCCGGGACTCTTGAACACTGAAGCTTTCTTT. It encodes CASSPGLLNTEAFF.

This chain connects TRBV30 to TRBJ2-2; no clear D gene. The CDR3 runs to 12 residues. From germline, CDR1 is GTSNPN and CDR2 SVGIG (reference sequence). Trimming took off 4 bases at V and 2 bases at J, with 5 bases between the two ends. The CDR3 loop is CAWTTNTGELFF. The CDR3 nucleotides are TGTGCCTGGACCACTAACACCGGGGAGCTGTTTTTT. Combining the CDR3 with reference TRBV30 and TRBJ2-2 gives the whole variable domain SQTIHQWPATLVQPVGSPLSLECTVEGTSNPNLYWYRQAAGRGLQLLFYSVGIGQISSEVPQNLSASRPQDRQFILSSKKLLLSDSGFYLCAWTTNTGELFFGEGSRLTVL.

The chain joins TRBV9 to TRBJ2-7; TRBD1 matches at 9 bases. The CDR3 runs to 15 residues. Germline trimming cut 0 bases from V and 5 bases from J; bases unmatched to any gene: 6. The germline gives CDR1 SGDLS, CDR2 YYNGEE. The CDR3 region has the DNA TGTGCCAGCAGCGTAGTTGGGACAGGGCAGCACGAGCAGTACTTC. Protein: CASSVVGTGQHEQYF.

This chain links TRBV19 with TRBJ1-5; D not resolved. Looked up from germline, CDR1 is LNHDA and CDR2 is SQIVND (reference sequence). The length of the CDR3 is 14 residues. V was pared by 0 bases and J by 2 bases, with 5 bases between. The CDR3 DNA is TGTGCCAGTAGTATAGATATCGGCAATCAGCCCCAGCATTTT. Its translation: CASSIDIGNQPQHF.

V usage is TRBV2 and J usage is TRBJ2-7; the D gene is possibly TRBD1 (5 bases). The germline V gene encodes CDR1 SNHLY and CDR2 FYNNEI. V was shortened by 2 bases and J by 5 bases, with 13 bases between the two germline ends. This CDR3 is 14 amino acids long. CDR3 in amino acids: CASSEPRAKHEQYF. The CDR3 DNA reads as TGTGCCAGCAGTGAACCCAGGGCTAAACACGAGCAGTACTTC.

V usage is TRBV2 and J usage is TRBJ2-1; 12 bases are shared with TRBD2. This CDR3 contains 16 residues. Germline V gives CDR1 SNHLY, CDR2 FYNNEI. Unmatched junction bases numbered 9, after V lost 5 bases and J lost 7 bases. The CDR3 DNA follows: TGTGCCAGCAGTCCGACTAGCGGGAGTTTGTATAATGAGCAGTTCTTC. This codes for CASSPTSGSLYNEQFF.

The chain is built from TRBV19 and TRBJ1-2; weak D call: TRBD1 (5 bases). CDR3 length: 14 residues. Trimming removed 6 bases at V and 2 bases at J, with 13 bases between. From germline, CDR1 is LNHDA and CDR2 SQIVND (reference sequence). As DNA, the CDR3 is TGTGCCAGTAGCCGTCCGGGACGGAACTATGGCTACACCTTC. Translated, it gives CASSRPGRNYGYTF.

V is TRBV5-1 and J is TRBJ2-7; D not resolved. CDR3 size: 12 residues. V lost 1 base to trimming and J lost 6 bases, with 8 bases between them. Germline CDR1 reads SGHRS; CDR2 reads YFSETQ. The DNA for the CDR3 is TGCGCCAGCAGCTTGTTCCTCGCCGAGCAGTACTTC. Its protein is CASSLFLAEQYF.

The chain joins TRBV5-1 to TRBJ1-1; D unclear. This CDR3 comprises 14 residues. Germline V CDR1 and CDR2: SGHRS, YFSETQ. Deletions cut 4 bases from V and 1 base from J, with 11 bases between. For the CDR3, the DNA is TGCGCCAGCAGCATTGACTCATGGAACACTGAAGCTTTCTTT. It codes for CASSIDSWNTEAFF.

This clone has a single count. The chain is built from TRBV4-2 and TRBJ2-2, with D tentatively TRBD2 (6 bases). Deletions cut 1 base from V and 6 bases from J, with 15 bases between. CDR1 is LGHNA, CDR2 YNFKEQ, per germline. The CDR3 is made up of 16 amino acids. CDR3: CASSQASGVFAGELFF. As DNA, the CDR3 is TGTGCCAGCAGCCAAGCATCGGGAGTCTTTGCCGGGGAGCTGTTTTTT.

The chain couples TRBV5-6 to TRBJ1-5; maybe TRBD1 (6 bases). Trimming took off 1 base at V and 6 bases at J, with 20 bases between the two ends. CDR1 is SGHDT and CDR2 is YYEEEE in the germline V gene. The CDR3 runs to 17 residues. The CDR3 DNA sequence: TGTGCCAGCAGCTTGTGCAGCCCACCACCGGGGGCTCAGCCCCAGCATTTT. This gives the protein CASSLCSPPPGAQPQHF.